This TCR beta chain was identified in a study of T cell repertoires in cytomegalovirus infection. Study context: Shared public TCR beta signatures pointed to both CMV infection and a matching HLA type.

One entry per CDR3 protein results from TCRdb running MiXCR on the reads. This table holds hundreds of thousands of distinct CDR3 sequences, roughly 26% found once. The germline V gene encodes CDR1 ENHRY and CDR2 SYGVKD. The CDR3 is 15 residues long. V lost 4 bases, J lost 4 bases, and 16 bases lay in between. The material sequenced was CD8+ T cells from PBMCs. This sequence joins TRBV10-3 and TRBJ1-1; possible D gene TRBD1, 5 bases. The receptor comes from a human donor in good health (CMV status not recorded). Some clones in this sample may be carry-over from other donors' samples. CDR3 DNA: TGTGCCATCAGTGGTCCCCCCGGGGGGTTCACTGAAGCTTTCTTT. Translated: CAISGPPGGFTEAFF.